The T cell receptor beta chain described here comes from a study of cytotoxic CD8 clonotypes in ibrutinib-treated CLL (dated by TCRdb to the early 2020s). The study in broad terms: The cohort was composed of under 12 relapsed/refractory and fewer than 16 treatment-naive patients; IGHV unmutated status was identified in some 17 patients. Responses were partial in approximately 24 patients and complete in 2; after median approximately 69 months follow-up, approximately 15 stayed in remission and approximately twelve progressed. Response samples were taken after a median of 12 months on treatment, ranging from roughly 6 to 36 months. On average, each sample had about 260,000 productive templates and 100,000 or so productive rearrangements. Longitudinal samples were available for about 30% of the roughly 86 trial participants. Cryopreserved peripheral blood mononuclear cells were obtained prior to treatment, at the time of response, and at either disease progression or sustained remission.

A MiSeq instrument was used for deep resolution sequencing, which targeted depths ranging from 1 in 1 million up to 1 in 200,000 T cells, with coverage averaging 10x for each clonotype. The immunoSEQ hsTCRB Kit was used to generate the TCR beta libraries. Per the source publication's procedure: ImmunoSEQ Data Assistant and ImmunoSEQ Analyzer were used for data analysis, and V, D and J genes were assigned according to IMGT definitions. Clonality, which ranges from 0 to 1, was calculated as one minus the normalized Shannon entropy of productive rearrangement frequencies. Public clonotype analysis was restricted to overrepresented clonotypes comprising at least 0.05% of each patient's repertoire. About a dozen age-matched healthy donor repertoires from immuneACCESS served as clonality controls. Imported from immuneACCESS, the table was reduced by TCRdb to in-frame sequences with V and J called. These copies leave out some clones; in studies compared against another copy, an unresolved V gene accounts for under half, and the cause of the remainder is not known. That table furnishes V, J and clone size, whereas the DNA furnished D and trimming. The sample records about 18,000 clones, 75% to 85% of which are singletons. The ten largest clones take up around 15% of the sample.

Study-level results and caveats: Sampling times were not matched between patients in sustained remission and patients whose disease was progressing, and lymph node repertoires were not examined. An increase in clonality was observed at ibrutinib response, with clonality remaining stable during sustained remission and falling back toward baseline at progression. Public clonotypes were rare and either contracted or stayed stable during treatment, and the rise in clonality at ibrutinib response reflected the expansion of private clonotypes. Baseline clonality was found to be higher than that of age-matched healthy donors and was strongly correlated with circulating CD8+ T-cell counts.

With regard to this clone: Its antigen target is currently unknown. Base quality data are lacking; no much larger clone is found one base away.

For TCR beta library preparation, around 1.8 micrograms of genomic DNA were extracted from the cryopreserved PBMCs. Longitudinal blood samples from CLL patients receiving ibrutinib monotherapy were subjected to high-throughput TCR beta sequencing. The patients were enrolled in a single-center, open-label phase 2 trial of ibrutinib monotherapy. According to the germline V gene, CDR1 reads SGHTA and CDR2 reads FQGNSA. The CDR3 runs 14 amino acids, cysteine and phenylalanine included. Here the CDR3 DNA is all that survives: 42 bases in frame from base 1. V gives up 4 bases and J gives up 5 bases, and the segment between their germline ends measures 14 bases.

The TCR originated in a human donor with chronic lymphocytic leukemia. Material: PBMCs, obtained before ibrutinib treatment. The rearranged segments are TRBV7-2 and TRBJ2-5; the D segment cannot be called with confidence. DNA sequence: TGTGCCAGCAGCTCCCTCGTGTTCGGGGAGACCCAGTACTTC. It is translated as CASSSLVFGETQYF.